These T cell receptor beta chains were read from a single sample in a study of human T cells and chemical hapten exposure. TCRdb fed the RACE reads into MiXCR, producing one record per CDR3 protein. The sample records about 290,000 distinct CDR3 sequences, around 7.7% being singletons. The sequences come from whole blood, collected in connection with sensitization to the hapten diphenylcyclopropenone (DPC). Every receptor here comes from a man younger than 30 with alopecia areata. Some clones in this sample may be carry-over from other donors' samples. The CDR3 runs from the conserved cysteine through the conserved F or W. D genes are given only for firm matches. Size is stated for part of the rows, as once, few or many counts, or as a class when the clone is expanded.

CDR3: CASSPGPPGGTEAFF
DNA: TGTGCCAGCAGCCCAGGACCCCCAGGGGGGACTGAAGCTTTCTTT
J: TRBJ1-1
V: TRBV7-6
size: NA
D: TRBD1

CDR3: CASSEGNHRSAHGYTF
DNA: TGTGCCAGCAGTGAAGGTAATCACCGGTCTGCCCATGGCTACACCTTC
J: TRBJ1-2
V: TRBV6-1
size: NA
D: NA

CDR3: CSVEAGGDEQFF
DNA: TGCAGCGTTGAGGCGGGCGGAGATGAGCAGTTCTTC
J: TRBJ2-1
V: TRBV29-1
size: NA
D: NA

CDR3: CASSQGGRDGGYTF
DNA: TGCGCCAGCAGCCAAGGAGGAAGGGACGGTGGCTACACCTTC
J: TRBJ1-2
V: TRBV4-1
size: NA
D: NA

CDR3: CASRPTTSGGYNEQFF
DNA: TGTGCCAGCAGGCCTACCACTAGCGGGGGATACAATGAGCAGTTCTTC
J: TRBJ2-1
V: TRBV12-3/TRBV12-4
size: few
D: TRBD2

CDR3: CASSQVPNGGTQYF
DNA: TGCGCCAGCAGCCAAGTCCCGAATGGGGGTACGCAGTATTTT
J: TRBJ2-3
V: TRBV4-3
size: few
D: NA

CDR3: CASTRNRVNTEAFF
DNA: TGTGCCTCTACTCGAAATCGGGTGAACACTGAAGCTTTCTTT
J: TRBJ1-1
V: TRBV15
size: few
D: NA

CDR3: CSASQAYNSPLHF
DNA: TGCAGTGCTAGCCAGGCCTATAATTCACCCCTCCACTTT
J: TRBJ1-6
V: TRBV20-1
size: few
D: NA

CDR3: CASSKGGGGSYNEQFF
DNA: TGTGCCAGCTCGAAGGGGGGCGGCGGCTCCTACAATGAGCAGTTCTTC
J: TRBJ2-1
V: TRBV7-2
size: few
D: NA

CDR3: CASSQSYRGRDGYTF
DNA: TGTGCCAGCAGCCAATCCTACAGGGGGCGGGATGGCTACACCTTC
J: TRBJ1-2
V: TRBV4-2
size: NA
D: TRBD1

CDR3: CAISESSGTALNEQFF
DNA: TGTGCCATCAGTGAGTCTTCTGGGACAGCACTCAATGAGCAGTTCTTC
J: TRBJ2-1
V: TRBV10-3
size: few
D: TRBD1

CDR3: CSVSTLQETQYF
DNA: TGCAGTGTTTCGACACTACAAGAGACCCAGTACTTC
J: TRBJ2-5
V: TRBV20-1
size: NA
D: NA

CDR3: CASSQVRQRNYGYTF
DNA: TGTGCCAGCAGCCAAGTCCGACAGAGAAACTATGGCTACACCTTC
J: TRBJ1-2
V: TRBV3-1
size: NA
D: NA

CDR3: CASSQVARSMNTEAFF
DNA: TGCGCCAGCAGCCAAGTAGCGCGGAGCATGAACACTGAAGCTTTCTTT
J: TRBJ1-1
V: TRBV4-1
size: few
D: NA

CDR3: CSARDGVSYNSPLHF
DNA: TGCAGTGCTAGAGATGGGGTATCCTATAATTCACCCCTCCACTTT
J: TRBJ1-6
V: TRBV20-1
size: NA
D: NA

CDR3: CAISELWGRYEQYF
DNA: TGTGCCATCAGTGAGTTATGGGGTCGTTACGAGCAGTACTTC
J: TRBJ2-7
V: TRBV10-3
size: few
D: NA

CDR3: CASSHLNRGGEAFF
DNA: TGTGCCAGCAGCCACCTTAACCGGGGCGGCGAAGCTTTCTTT
J: TRBJ1-1
V: TRBV14
size: NA
D: NA

CDR3: CSARITNYGYTF
DNA: TGCAGTGCTAGAATCACGAACTATGGCTACACCTTC
J: TRBJ1-2
V: TRBV20-1
size: NA
D: NA

CDR3: CASSLGRGQGRYEQYF
DNA: TGTGCCAGCAGCTTAGGCCGGGGACAGGGGCGGTACGAGCAGTACTTC
J: TRBJ2-7
V: TRBV11-2
size: few
D: TRBD1

CDR3: CASSHSSSGANVLTF
DNA: TGTGCCAGCAGCCACAGCAGTTCTGGGGCCAACGTCCTGACTTTC
J: TRBJ2-6
V: TRBV28
size: many
D: NA

CDR3: CSAREGTGTGELFF
DNA: TGCAGTGCTAGAGAAGGGACGGGAACCGGGGAGCTGTTTTTT
J: TRBJ2-2
V: TRBV20-1
size: NA
D: NA

CDR3: CSAQTGTQNTEAFF
DNA: TGCAGCGCCCAGACAGGGACACAGAACACTGAAGCTTTCTTT
J: TRBJ1-1
V: TRBV29-1
size: few
D: TRBD1

CDR3: CASSTGQGRSPLHF
DNA: TGTGCCAGCAGCACTGGGCAGGGGAGGTCACCCCTCCACTTT
J: TRBJ1-6
V: TRBV7-9
size: many
D: NA

CDR3: CASSTTGGVLNTEAFF
DNA: TGTGCCAGCAGCACTACAGGGGGGGTCTTGAACACTGAAGCTTTCTTT
J: TRBJ1-1
V: TRBV7-2
size: many
D: TRBD1

CDR3: CATFLSSGSRYNEQFF
DNA: TGTGCCACCTTTTTGAGTAGCGGGAGTAGGTACAATGAGCAGTTCTTC
J: TRBJ2-1
V: TRBV28
size: once
D: TRBD2

CDR3: CASSYSKASGNTEAFF
DNA: TGTGCCAGCAGTTACTCGAAGGCTTCGGGGAACACTGAAGCTTTCTTT
J: TRBJ1-1
V: TRBV6-2/TRBV6-3
size: many
D: NA

CDR3: CASSHEAGELFF
DNA: TGTGCCAGCAGCCATGAGGCCGGGGAGCTGTTTTTT
J: TRBJ2-2
V: TRBV3-1
size: NA
D: NA

CDR3: CASSTRDGNYEQYF
DNA: TGTGCCAGCAGCACCAGGGACGGAAACTACGAGCAGTACTTC
J: TRBJ2-7
V: TRBV7-9
size: few
D: NA

CDR3: CASTLRGLNYGYTF
DNA: TGTGCCAGCACCCTCAGGGGGCTCAACTATGGCTACACCTTC
J: TRBJ1-2
V: TRBV12-3/TRBV12-4
size: NA
D: TRBD1

CDR3: CASSYSRSGRTEAFF
DNA: TGTGCCAGCAGTTACTCGAGGTCGGGGAGAACTGAAGCTTTCTTT
J: TRBJ1-1
V: TRBV6-5
size: NA
D: NA

CDR3: CASSFARTGTTYEQYF
DNA: TGTGCCAGCAGTTTCGCCCGGACAGGGACAACCTACGAGCAGTACTTC
J: TRBJ2-7
V: TRBV28
size: NA
D: TRBD1

CDR3: CASTLIMGGDEQFF
DNA: TGTGCCAGCACCTTGATCATGGGGGGCGATGAGCAGTTCTTC
J: TRBJ2-1
V: TRBV12-3/TRBV12-4
size: NA
D: NA

CDR3: CASSPTGLDSPLHF
DNA: TGTGCCAGCAGCCCGACAGGACTAGATTCACCCCTCCACTTT
J: TRBJ1-6
V: TRBV7-8
size: NA
D: NA

CDR3: CASSPRSTGGPNEQFF
DNA: TGTGCCAGCAGCCCCCGTTCGACAGGGGGCCCCAATGAGCAGTTCTTC
J: TRBJ2-1
V: TRBV7-9
size: few
D: TRBD1

CDR3: CASRKGYRVTEAFF
DNA: TGTGCCAGCAGAAAAGGGTACAGGGTCACTGAAGCTTTCTTT
J: TRBJ1-1
V: TRBV6-5
size: few
D: NA

CDR3: CASRSNSEVNGYTF
DNA: TGTGCCAGCAGATCCAACAGTGAGGTCAATGGCTACACCTTC
J: TRBJ1-2
V: TRBV6-2/TRBV6-3
size: few
D: NA

CDR3: CSVDRGPNTEAFF
DNA: TGCAGCGTCGACAGGGGGCCGAACACTGAAGCTTTCTTT
J: TRBJ1-1
V: TRBV29-1
size: many
D: TRBD1

CDR3: CASSQGGRGWSGNTIYF
DNA: TGCGCCAGCAGCCAAGGTGGCCGGGGTTGGTCTGGAAACACCATATATTTT
J: TRBJ1-3
V: TRBV4-3
size: many
D: NA

CDR3: CASRRQGDYGYTF
DNA: TGTGCCAGCAGGAGACAGGGAGACTATGGCTACACCTTC
J: TRBJ1-2
V: TRBV3-1
size: few
D: TRBD1

CDR3: CASRTSGGNEQFF
DNA: TGTGCCAGCAGGACTAGCGGGGGCAATGAGCAGTTCTTC
J: TRBJ2-1
V: TRBV5-4
size: few
D: TRBD2

CDR3: CASSLVFRKENTGELFF
DNA: TGCGCCAGCAGCTTGGTATTTCGGAAGGAGAACACCGGGGAGCTGTTTTTT
J: TRBJ2-2
V: TRBV5-1
size: few
D: NA

CDR3: CASSYSGGEQYF
DNA: TGTGCCAGCAGTTACTCGGGGGGGGAGCAGTACTTC
J: TRBJ2-7
V: TRBV6-5
size: NA
D: TRBD2

CDR3: CASSQEGGSEAFF
DNA: TGCGCCAGCAGCCAAGAGGGGGGGTCAGAAGCTTTCTTT
J: TRBJ1-1
V: TRBV4-3
size: NA
D: NA

CDR3: CASSHQGATYEQYF
DNA: TGTGCCAGCAGTCACCAGGGCGCAACCTACGAGCAGTACTTC
J: TRBJ2-7
V: TRBV6-2/TRBV6-3
size: few
D: NA

CDR3: CASSLSEGPFSTDTQYF
DNA: TGTGCCAGCAGCTTGTCGGAGGGACCCTTTAGCACAGATACGCAGTATTTT
J: TRBJ2-3
V: TRBV5-6
size: few
D: NA

CDR3: CASSLTTSGGVNEQFF
DNA: TGTGCCAGCAGCTTAACCACAAGCGGGGGGGTGAATGAGCAGTTCTTC
J: TRBJ2-1
V: TRBV11-2
size: NA
D: TRBD2

CDR3: CASSQARLAGEQFF
DNA: TGCGCCAGCAGCCAAGCGCGGCTAGCAGGCGAGCAGTTCTTC
J: TRBJ2-1
V: TRBV4-3
size: NA
D: NA